Below are 27 T cell receptor beta chains sequenced from a single sample in a study of blood T cell repertoires in COVID-19 (dated by TCRdb to 2020 to 2022). The library was produced with the immunoSEQ multiplex PCR assay. TCRdb mirrors the immuneACCESS table, restricted to in-frame sequences. Some clones are absent from its copies; in checked studies, under half trace to an unresolved V gene, and the reason for the others is unknown. The sample yields 85,000 to 100,000 clones; more than 70% were counted once. The top ten hold over 10% of the sample. Source material: peripheral blood. These receptors originate from a woman aged 55-70 years in a cohort sampled during active or convalescent COVID-19.

This chain uses TRBV27 with TRBJ1-2; D uncertain. CDR3 length: 13 residues. Trimming took 6 bases from V and 6 from J, leaving 14 bases between them. CDR1 is MNHEY, CDR2 SMNVEV, per germline (reference sequence). The CDR3 sequence: CASSPGRVHGYTF. CDR3 coding DNA: TGTGCCAGCAGCCCCGGGAGGGTCCATGGCTACACCTTC.

The genes are TRBV3-1 (or the pseudogene TRBV3-2) and TRBJ1-1; possibly TRBD1 for D (5 bases). Trimming shortened V by 4 bases and J by 7 bases, and 13 bases separated the two germline ends. Looked up from germline, CDR1 is LGHDT and CDR2 is YNNKEL (reference sequence). This CDR3 has 13 residues. In DNA, the CDR3 is TGTGCCAGCAGCCCCCTGGAGGGGCTTGAAGCTTTCTTT. This codes for CASSPLEGLEAFF.

This chain connects TRBV19 to TRBJ2-7; 8 nucleotides align to TRBD2. CDR1 is LNHDA, CDR2 SQIVND, per germline (reference sequence). This CDR3 is 18 amino acids long. V dropped 7 bases and J dropped 2; count of bases not matched to a gene: 19. The CDR3 loop is CASTLPGGAGGSAYEQYF. DNA of the CDR3: TGTGCCAGTACCCTCCCCGGCGGCGCGGGAGGTTCCGCCTACGAGCAGTACTTC.

CDR3 DNA sequence: TGTGCCAGCAGCCAAACCTGGGAGGAAAATGGCTACACCTTC. Translation gives CASSQTWEENGYTF. The gene calls are TRBV5-5 and TRBJ1-2; no clear D. The length of the CDR3 is 14 residues. The germline V and J ends were trimmed by 4 bases and 6 bases, with 16 bases remaining between them. Germline CDR1 is SGHKS and CDR2 is YYEKEE (reference sequence).

The chain is built from TRBV6-6 and TRBJ2-5, with 8 bases fitting TRBD1. The V segment lost 6 bases and the J segment 5 bases; nucleotides outside the gene matches: 8. This CDR3 spans 14 amino acids. The V gene's germline CDR1 is MNHNY and CDR2 SVGAGI (reference sequence). CDR3 sequence (DNA): TGTGCCAGCAGGCCGGGACAGGAGAGGGAGACCCAGTACTTC. It yields the protein CASRPGQERETQYF.

The chain joins TRBV25-1 to TRBJ1-1; no reliable D call. The germline gives CDR1 MGHDK, CDR2 SYGVNS. Deletions cut 5 bases from V and 4 bases from J, with 5 bases between. The CDR3 is 11 amino acids. Here the CDR3 reads CASSRRTEAFF. DNA for the CDR3: TGTGCCAGCAGTCGTCGCACTGAAGCTTTCTTT. The full variable domain, its missing parts supplied by reference TRBV25-1 and TRBJ1-1, is EADIYQTPRYLVIGTGKKITLECSQTMGHDKMYWYQQDPGMELHLIHYSYGVNSTEKGDLSSESTVSRIRTEHFPLTLESARPSHTSQYLCASSRRTEAFFGQGTRLTVV.

The V gene is TRBV19, the J gene TRBJ1-1; unclear D gene. This CDR3 spans 13 amino acids. The germline V gene has CDR1 LNHDA and CDR2 SQIVND (reference sequence). The V end was cut by 6 bases, the J end by 5 bases, with 13 bases between. CDR3 sequence: CASSENIRTEAFF. The CDR3 DNA sequence: TGTGCCAGTAGCGAGAATATACGGACTGAAGCTTTCTTT.

This clone showed up just once. V is TRBV15 and J is TRBJ1-2, with 9 bases matching TRBD1. V lost 4 bases and J lost 8; bases outside the gene matches: 14. This CDR3 has 16 residues. Germline loops: CDR1 LNHNV, CDR2 YYDKDF (reference sequence). The CDR3 spells CATSTGTGGDVRGYTF. Here the CDR3 DNA reads TGTGCCACCAGCACGGGAACAGGGGGCGACGTGCGGGGCTACACCTTC.

The chain couples TRBV12-3 or TRBV12-4 to TRBJ1-2; a weak D match, TRBD1 (5 bases). The CDR3 extends over 11 amino acids. Between the trimmed V and J ends, which lost 10 bases and 7 bases, there was a span of 13 bases. This CDR3 reads CANRLGGGYTF. CDR3 in DNA: TGTGCCAATAGATTGGGGGGTGGCTACACCTTC.

The rearrangement joins TRBV11-2 to TRBJ2-1, with 7 bases fitting TRBD2. The CDR3 spans 14 residues. Germline trimming cut 6 bases from V and 7 bases from J; bases unmatched to any gene: 9. Germline loops: CDR1 SGHAT, CDR2 FQNNGV. CDR3 DNA: TGTGCCAGCAGGATACTAGCGTTGGAAAATGAGCAGTTCTTC. It codes for CASRILALENEQFF.

This rearrangement joins TRBV15 to TRBJ1-6; D not certain. The V gene's germline CDR1 is LNHNV and CDR2 YYDKDF (reference sequence). The ends were cut back, 0 bases at V and 7 bases at J, with 4 bases in the middle. The CDR3 is made up of 13 amino acids. CDR3 loop: CATSRDLNSPLHF. As DNA, the CDR3 is TGTGCCACCAGCAGAGATCTGAATTCACCCCTCCACTTT.

The chain has TRBV21-1 and TRBJ1-3; the D call of TRBD1 is as the table states it, not checked on the DNA. TRBV21-1 is reported as a pseudogene. CDR3 size: 19 residues. The CDR3 here is CASSKADRGLSPSGNTIYF. DNA for the CDR3: TGTGCCAGCAGCAAAGCTGACAGGGGGCTATCCCCCTCTGGAAACACCATATATTTT.

The gene calls are TRBV2 and TRBJ1-5, with D tentatively TRBD1 (5 bases). The germline gives CDR1 SNHLY, CDR2 FYNNEI. There are 16 residues in the CDR3. V dropped 6 bases and J dropped 0 bases, with 15 bases sitting between them. The CDR3 coding sequence is TGTGCCAGCAGCCTCCGACAGAGCATTAGCAATCAGCCCCAGCATTTT. It translates to CASSLRQSISNQPQHF.

This clone was detected once. This rearrangement joins TRBV4-2 to TRBJ2-5; weak D call: TRBD1 (5 bases). Looked up from germline, CDR1 is LGHNA and CDR2 is YNFKEQ. The CDR3 runs 15 residues. V lost 1 base, J lost 5 bases, and 14 bases lay in between. This CDR3 reads CASSQVQGGWETQYF. The DNA of the CDR3 is TGTGCCAGCAGCCAAGTTCAGGGTGGGTGGGAGACCCAGTACTTC.

The chain combines TRBV5-1 with TRBJ1-3; perhaps TRBD1 as D (6 bases). V was trimmed by 4 bases and J by 2 bases, leaving 13 bases between them. The length of the CDR3 is 15 residues. CDR1 is SGHRS and CDR2 is YFSETQ in the germline V gene. The CDR3 loop reads CASSPFDRPGNTIYF. For the CDR3, the DNA is TGCGCCAGCAGCCCCTTTGACAGGCCTGGAAACACCATATATTTT.

The CDR3 here is CASSYIGTGNYEQYF. The CDR3 nucleotides are TGTGCCAGCAGTTACATTGGGACAGGGAACTACGAGCAGTACTTC. V and J are TRBV6-5 and TRBJ2-7; 9 bases are shared with TRBD1. This CDR3 contains 15 residues. The ends lost 2 bases at V and 3 bases at J; junction bases unmatched: 5. Looked up from germline, CDR1 is MNHEY and CDR2 is SVGAGI.

The chain links TRBV6-5 to TRBJ1-2, with TRBD1 matching over 8 bases. With V trimmed by 6 bases and J by 8 bases, 11 bases remained unmatched. Germline V gene data show CDR1 as MNHEY and CDR2 as SVGAGI. This CDR3 has 14 amino acids. The CDR3 region is CASRSGGQGYGYTF. The DNA for the CDR3 is TGTGCCAGCAGATCCGGAGGACAGGGATACGGCTACACCTTC.

The rearrangement uses TRBV19 and TRBJ2-6; tentatively, D is TRBD2 (5 bases). The CDR3 spans 15 residues. V was trimmed by 4 bases and J by 0 bases, leaving 7 bases between them. Germline assignment: CDR1 LNHDA and CDR2 SQIVND (reference sequence). Here the CDR3 DNA reads TGTGCCAGTAGTAAACGGGACTCTGGGGCCAACGTCCTGACTTTC. Its protein product is CASSKRDSGANVLTF.

The chain links TRBV7-6 to TRBJ2-7, with D tentatively TRBD2 (6 bases). The CDR3 is 10 residues long. Between the trimmed V and J ends, which lost 5 bases and 9 bases, there was a span of 8 bases. Germline V lookup: CDR1 SGHVS, CDR2 FNYEAQ. This CDR3 reads CASSGEVQYF. The CDR3 nucleotides read TGTGCCAGCAGCGGGGAGGTGCAGTACTTC.

This clone was picked up a small number of times. This chain connects TRBV5-6 to TRBJ1-2, with D uncertain. Germline V gene data show CDR1 as SGHDT and CDR2 as YYEEEE. V was pared by 3 bases and J by 3 bases, with 9 bases between. This CDR3 spans 13 amino acids. The CDR3 DNA reads TGTGCCAGCAGCTCTTGGGCCCACTATGGCTACACCTTC. Translated: CASSSWAHYGYTF.

The CDR3, as DNA: TGTGCCAGCAGCCTAGCAGTAGGGCAGGGCTCCTACAATGAGCAGTTCTTC. It codes for CASSLAVGQGSYNEQFF. The gene calls are TRBV4-2 and TRBJ2-1; D perhaps matches TRBD1 (5 bases). Germline V gene lookup returns CDR1 LGHNA and CDR2 YNFKEQ. The ends were cut back, 4 bases at V and 0 bases at J, with 16 bases in the middle. CDR3 length equals 17 residues.

The gene calls are TRBV6-5 and TRBJ1-2; 7 bases are a match to TRBD1. V shed 4 bases and J 1 base; nucleotides not matched to a gene: 3. The CDR3 has 14 amino acids. From germline, CDR1 is MNHEY and CDR2 SVGAGI. The CDR3 sequence is CASSSRGNNYGYTF. The CDR3 DNA reads as TGTGCCAGCAGTTCCAGGGGGAATAACTATGGCTACACCTTC.

The chain carries TRBV9 and TRBJ1-1; TRBD1 matches at 12 bases. This CDR3 region has 15 residues. The germline CDR1 and CDR2 sequences are SGDLS and YYNGEE. Trimming cost V 0 bases and J 7 bases; bases outside gene matches: 4. The CDR3 sequence is CASSVEGQGANEAFF. The DNA for the CDR3 is TGTGCCAGCAGCGTAGAGGGACAGGGGGCGAATGAAGCTTTCTTT.

The chain joins TRBV4-1 to TRBJ1-1, with TRBD1 matching over 9 bases. The CDR3 consists of 15 residues. J was trimmed by 2 bases and V by 1 base; bases with no gene match: 2. CDR1 and CDR2 from the germline V gene are MGHRA and YSYEKL. The CDR3 DNA sequence: TGCGCCAGCAGCCAAGCGGACAGGGGTAACACTGAAGCTTTCTTT. As protein: CASSQADRGNTEAFF.

This chain joins TRBV18 and TRBJ2-1, with a possible D match to TRBD2 (5 bases). Trimming took 3 bases from V and 10 from J, leaving 7 bases between them. Germline V gives CDR1 KGHSH, CDR2 LQKENI. This CDR3 region has 11 residues. Here the CDR3 DNA reads TGTGCCAGCTCACCGACGGGGGAGCAGTTCTTC. Encoded protein: CASSPTGEQFF.

This clone appeared a single time. The chain is built from TRBV18 and TRBJ2-3, with 9 bases identical to TRBD1. Germline CDR1 and CDR2: KGHSH and LQKENI. The V gene end was trimmed by 1 base and the J gene end by 3 bases; junction bases not matched to a gene: 5. The CDR3 contains 16 residues. In DNA, the CDR3 is TGTGCCAGCTCACCACTGGGACAGGGCTTAACAGATACGCAGTATTTT. Its protein product is CASSPLGQGLTDTQYF.

V usage is TRBV7-9 and J usage is TRBJ2-3, with 12 bases aligning to TRBD2. V gave up 5 bases and J gave up 5 bases; unmatched junction bases: 11. The V gene's germline CDR1 is SEHNR and CDR2 FQNEAQ (reference sequence). The CDR3 loop spans 17 amino acids. CDR3 DNA: TGTGCCAGCAGCCCGGGGACTAGCGGGTTCCGGGGAGATACGCAGTATTTT. This sequence encodes CASSPGTSGFRGDTQYF. The full variable domain, rest sourced from reference TRBV7-9 and TRBJ2-3, is DTGVSQNPRHKITKRGQNVTFRCDPISEHNRLYWYRQTLGQGPEFLTYFQNEAQLEKSRLLSDRFSAERPKGSFSTLEIQRTEQGDSAMYLCASSPGTSGFRGDTQYFGPGTRLTVL.